The clone carrying this T cell receptor (beta chain) was counted between two and nine times. Its antigen remains unknown. The data were taken from a study of cytomegalovirus exposure and HLA in healthy donors. Study-level findings and limits: It was reported that TCR beta sequences correctly inferred the HLA-A and HLA-B alleles for most subjects. Cytomegalovirus-associated status was assigned to 150 to 200 TCR beta chains.

13 Jbeta primers and 60 Vbeta primers were used for the PCR. Data came from immunoSEQ multiplex PCR; TCRdb stores just in-frame clones and leaves some out. The sample includes over 70,000 clones, about 80% seen only once; the top ten take 20% to 25%. The CDR3 length is 13 residues. Trimming stripped 4 bases from V and 8 bases from J, with 14 bases between. In germline, CDR1 is MGHRA, CDR2 YSYEKL. The sequencing input was PBMCs. This TCR came from a woman aged 45-59 years in good health and CMV-seropositive. V is TRBV4-1 and J is TRBJ1-2; no definite D call. CDR3 protein: CASSLEGSGGYTF. As DNA, the CDR3 is TGCGCCAGCAGCCTCGAAGGGTCGGGAGGCTACACCTTC.